This T cell receptor (beta chain) came from a study of monozygotic twins with cystic fibrosis. This table comes from immunoSEQ multiplex PCR, and its TCRdb copy is limited to in-frame clones, with some not included. Here the sample spans 8,000 to 10,000 clones, roughly nine tenths being singletons. The CDR3 is 14 amino acids. Trimming left V 4 bases short and J 9 bases short, with 13 bases between. Germline loops: CDR1 PRHDT, CDR2 FYEKMQ (reference sequence). Study observations and caveats: V usage most resembled the co-twin in 13 of 16 pairs. Low clonality (median around 0.0096) suggested a mostly naive repertoire. Monozygotic CF twins shared more identical nucleotide clonotypes than unrelated patients.

As regards this clone: Its antigen is not known.

The clonotype originates from a boy between 2 and 10 years old with cystic fibrosis. Sequencing input: blood. V is TRBV13 and J is TRBJ1-6; D is unresolved. This CDR3 is CASSSREEVSPLHF. CDR3 sequence (DNA): TGTGCCAGCAGCTCAAGGGAGGAGGTTTCACCCCTCCACTTT.